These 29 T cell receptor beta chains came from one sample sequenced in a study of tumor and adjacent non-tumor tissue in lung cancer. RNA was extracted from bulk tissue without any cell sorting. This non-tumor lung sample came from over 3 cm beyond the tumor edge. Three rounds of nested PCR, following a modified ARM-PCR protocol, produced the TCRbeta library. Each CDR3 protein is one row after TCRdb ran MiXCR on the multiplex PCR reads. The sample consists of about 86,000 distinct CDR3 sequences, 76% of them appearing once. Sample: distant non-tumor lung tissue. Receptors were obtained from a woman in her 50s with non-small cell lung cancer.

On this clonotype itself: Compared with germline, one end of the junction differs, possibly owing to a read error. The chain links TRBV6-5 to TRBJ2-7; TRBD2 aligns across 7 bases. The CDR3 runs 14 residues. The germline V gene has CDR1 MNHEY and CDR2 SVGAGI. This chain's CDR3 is CASGYSPGRNEQHF. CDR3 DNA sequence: TGTGCTAGCGGTTACTCCCCCGGGAGGAACGAGCAGCACTTC.

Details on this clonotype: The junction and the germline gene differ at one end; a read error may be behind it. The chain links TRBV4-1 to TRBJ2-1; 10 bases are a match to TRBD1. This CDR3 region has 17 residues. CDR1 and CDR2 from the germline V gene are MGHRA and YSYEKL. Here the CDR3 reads CASNREVGDRGYNEHFF. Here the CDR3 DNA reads TGCGCCAGCAACCGAGAGGTCGGGGACAGGGGATACAATGAGCACTTCTTC.

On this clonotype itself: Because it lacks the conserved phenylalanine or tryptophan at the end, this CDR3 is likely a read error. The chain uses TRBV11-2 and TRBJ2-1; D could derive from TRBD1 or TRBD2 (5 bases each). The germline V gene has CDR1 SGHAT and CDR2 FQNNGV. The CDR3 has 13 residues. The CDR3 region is CASRVGVYNEQFL. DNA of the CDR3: TGTGCCAGCAGAGTGGGGGTTTACAACGAGCAGTTCCTC.

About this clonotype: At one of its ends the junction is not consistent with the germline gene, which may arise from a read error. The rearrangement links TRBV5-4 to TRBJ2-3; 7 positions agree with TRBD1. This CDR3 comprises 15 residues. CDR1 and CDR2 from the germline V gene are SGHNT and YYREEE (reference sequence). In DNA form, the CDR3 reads TGTGCCAGAAGCTCAAAATTCGTAGGGACAGATGCGCAGTATTTT. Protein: CARSSKFVGTDAQYF. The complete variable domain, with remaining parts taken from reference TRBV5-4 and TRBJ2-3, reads ETGVTQSPTHLIKTRGQQVTLRCSSQSGHNTVSWYQQALGQGPQFIFQYYREEENGRGNFPPRFSGLQFPNYSSELNVNALELDDSALYLCARSSKFVGTDAQYFGPGTRLTVL.

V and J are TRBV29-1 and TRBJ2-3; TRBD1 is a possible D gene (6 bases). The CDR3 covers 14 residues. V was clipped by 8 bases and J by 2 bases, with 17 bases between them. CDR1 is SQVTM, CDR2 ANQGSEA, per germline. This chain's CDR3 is CSIKDSGSTDTQYF. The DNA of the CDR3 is TGCAGCATTAAGGACAGTGGGTCCACAGATACGCAGTATTTT.

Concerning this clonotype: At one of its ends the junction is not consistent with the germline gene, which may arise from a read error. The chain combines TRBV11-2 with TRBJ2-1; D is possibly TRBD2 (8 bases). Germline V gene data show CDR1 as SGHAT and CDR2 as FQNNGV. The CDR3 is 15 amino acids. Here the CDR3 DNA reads TGTGCCGGCAGTTTCGGGAGGGGGCGGTGGAATGAGCAGTTTTTC. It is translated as CAGSFGRGRWNEQFF. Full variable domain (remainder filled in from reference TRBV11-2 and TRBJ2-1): EAGVAQSPRYKIIEKRQSVAFWCNPISGHATLYWYQQILGQGPKLLIQFQNNGVVDDSQLPKDRFSAERLKGVDSTLKIQPAKLEDSAVYLCAGSFGRGRWNEQFFGPGTRLTVL.

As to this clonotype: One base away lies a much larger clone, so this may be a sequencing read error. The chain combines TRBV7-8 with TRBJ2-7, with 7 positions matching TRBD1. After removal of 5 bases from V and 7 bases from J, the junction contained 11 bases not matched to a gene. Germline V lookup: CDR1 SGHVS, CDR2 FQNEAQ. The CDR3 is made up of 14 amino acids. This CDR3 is CASSTRQGVEEQYF. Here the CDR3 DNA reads TGTGCCAGCAGCACCCGACAGGGAGTGGAAGAGCAGTACTTC.

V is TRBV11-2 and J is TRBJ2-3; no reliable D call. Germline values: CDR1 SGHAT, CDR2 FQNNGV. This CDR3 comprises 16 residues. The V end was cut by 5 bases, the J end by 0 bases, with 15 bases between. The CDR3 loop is CASSMGVLISTDTQYF. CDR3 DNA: TGTGCCAGCAGCATGGGCGTCCTAATTAGCACAGATACGCAGTATTTT.

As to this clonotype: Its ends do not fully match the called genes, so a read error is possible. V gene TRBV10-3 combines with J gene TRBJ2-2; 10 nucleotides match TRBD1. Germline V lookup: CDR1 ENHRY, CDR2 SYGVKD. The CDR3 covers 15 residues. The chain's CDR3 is CAIKTGTGDTGELFF. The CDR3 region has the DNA TGCGCCATCAAGACCGGGACAGGGGACACCGGGGAGCTGTTTTTT.

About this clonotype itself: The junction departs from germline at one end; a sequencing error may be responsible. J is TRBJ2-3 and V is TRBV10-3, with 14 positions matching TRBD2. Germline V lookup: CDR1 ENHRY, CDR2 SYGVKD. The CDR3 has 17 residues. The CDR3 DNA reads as TGTGCCATCATAGTCGGGACTAGCGGGGGAAGCATAGATACGCAGTACTTT. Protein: CAIIVGTSGGSIDTQYF.

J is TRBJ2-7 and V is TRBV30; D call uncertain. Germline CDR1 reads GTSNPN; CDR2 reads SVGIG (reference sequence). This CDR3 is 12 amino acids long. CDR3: CGLSVTLYEQYF. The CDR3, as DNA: TGTGGCTTGAGTGTCACGTTATACGAGCAGTACTTC. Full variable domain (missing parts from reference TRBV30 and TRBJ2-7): SQTIHQWPATLVQPVGSPLSLECTVEGTSNPNLYWYRQAAGRGLQLLFYSVGIGQISSEVPQNLSASRPQDRQFILSSKKLLLSDSGFYLCGLSVTLYEQYFGPGTRLTVT.

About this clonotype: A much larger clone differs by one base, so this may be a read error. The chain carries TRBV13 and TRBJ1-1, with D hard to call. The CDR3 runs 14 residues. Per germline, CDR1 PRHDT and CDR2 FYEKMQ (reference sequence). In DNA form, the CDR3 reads TGTGTCAGCAGCCCCTTCCGGGGGAACACTGAAGCTTTCTTT. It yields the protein CVSSPFRGNTEAFF.

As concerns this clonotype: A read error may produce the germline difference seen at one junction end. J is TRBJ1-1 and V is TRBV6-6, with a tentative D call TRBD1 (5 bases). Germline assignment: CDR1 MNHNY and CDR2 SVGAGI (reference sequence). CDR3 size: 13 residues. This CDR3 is CASNEGLGTEALF. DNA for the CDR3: TGTGCCAGCAATGAGGGGCTAGGAACTGAAGCTCTCTTT.

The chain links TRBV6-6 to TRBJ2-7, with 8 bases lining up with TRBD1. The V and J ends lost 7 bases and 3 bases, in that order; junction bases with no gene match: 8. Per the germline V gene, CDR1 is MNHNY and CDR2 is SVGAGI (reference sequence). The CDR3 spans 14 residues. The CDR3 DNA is TGTGCCAGCAACTCCCGGGACAGGATCTACGAGCAGTACTTC. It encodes CASNSRDRIYEQYF.

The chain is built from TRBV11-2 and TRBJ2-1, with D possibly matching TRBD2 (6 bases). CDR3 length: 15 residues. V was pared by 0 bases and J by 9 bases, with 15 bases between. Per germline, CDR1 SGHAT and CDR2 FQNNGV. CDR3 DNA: TGTGCCAGCAGCTTAGAAGCTAGCGAGAGGATTGAGCAGTTCTTC. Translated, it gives CASSLEASERIEQFF. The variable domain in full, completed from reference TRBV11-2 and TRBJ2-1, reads EAGVAQSPRYKIIEKRQSVAFWCNPISGHATLYWYQQILGQGPKLLIQFQNNGVVDDSQLPKDRFSAERLKGVDSTLKIQPAKLEDSAVYLCASSLEASERIEQFFGPGTRLTVL.

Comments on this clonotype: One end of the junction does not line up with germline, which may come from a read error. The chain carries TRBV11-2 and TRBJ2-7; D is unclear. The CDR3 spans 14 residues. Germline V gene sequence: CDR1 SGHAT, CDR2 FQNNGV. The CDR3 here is CTSNLTYTAYDQYF. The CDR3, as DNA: TGTACCAGCAACCTGACGTACACTGCATACGATCAGTACTTC. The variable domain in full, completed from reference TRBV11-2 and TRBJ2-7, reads EAGVAQSPRYKIIEKRQSVAFWCNPISGHATLYWYQQILGQGPKLLIQFQNNGVVDDSQLPKDRFSAERLKGVDSTLKIQPAKLEDSAVYLCTSNLTYTAYDQYFGPGTRLTVT.

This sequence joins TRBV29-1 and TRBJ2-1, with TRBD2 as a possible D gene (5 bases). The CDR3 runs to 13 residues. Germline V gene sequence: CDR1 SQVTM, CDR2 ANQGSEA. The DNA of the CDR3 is TGCATCGCTTCCGGGATTTCGAGCGGCTGGCAGTTCTTC. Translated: CIASGISSGWQFF.

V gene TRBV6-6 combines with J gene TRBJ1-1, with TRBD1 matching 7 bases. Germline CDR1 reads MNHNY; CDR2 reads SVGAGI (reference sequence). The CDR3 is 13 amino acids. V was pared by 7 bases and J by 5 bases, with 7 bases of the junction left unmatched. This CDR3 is CASTQGVITEAFF. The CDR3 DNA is TGTGCCAGCACGCAGGGGGTTATTACTGAAGCTTTCTTT.

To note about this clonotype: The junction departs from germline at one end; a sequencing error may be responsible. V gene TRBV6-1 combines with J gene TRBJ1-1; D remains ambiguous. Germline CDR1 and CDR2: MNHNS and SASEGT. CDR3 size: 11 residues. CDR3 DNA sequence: TGTATCATTGAAAAGAACACTGAGGCTTTCTTT. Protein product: CIIEKNTEAFF.

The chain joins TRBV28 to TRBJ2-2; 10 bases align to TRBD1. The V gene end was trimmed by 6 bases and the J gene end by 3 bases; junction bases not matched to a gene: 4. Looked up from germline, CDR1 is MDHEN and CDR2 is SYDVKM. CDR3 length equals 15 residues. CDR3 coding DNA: TGTGCCAGCAGCCACGGGACAGGGGACACCGGGGAGCTGTTTTTT. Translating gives CASSHGTGDTGELFF.

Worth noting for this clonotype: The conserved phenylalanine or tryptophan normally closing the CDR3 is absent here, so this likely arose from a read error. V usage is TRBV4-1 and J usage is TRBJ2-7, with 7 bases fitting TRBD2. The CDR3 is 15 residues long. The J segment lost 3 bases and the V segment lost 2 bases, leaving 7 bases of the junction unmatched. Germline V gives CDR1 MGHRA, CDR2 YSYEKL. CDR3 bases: TGCGCCAGCAGCCAAAATCAGGGAGGGCACTACGAGCAGTACTCC. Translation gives CASSQNQGGHYEQYS.

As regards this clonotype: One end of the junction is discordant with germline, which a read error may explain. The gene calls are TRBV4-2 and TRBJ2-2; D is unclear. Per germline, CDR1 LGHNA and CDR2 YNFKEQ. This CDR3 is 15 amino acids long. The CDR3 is CASRQDHTGPGELFF. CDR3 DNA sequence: TGTGCTAGCAGGCAAGATCATACGGGTCCGGGGGAGCTGTTTTTT.

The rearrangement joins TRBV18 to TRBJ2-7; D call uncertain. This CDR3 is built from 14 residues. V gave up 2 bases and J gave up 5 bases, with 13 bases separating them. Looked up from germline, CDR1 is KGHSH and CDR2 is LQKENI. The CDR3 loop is CASSPKAIWDEQYF. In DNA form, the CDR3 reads TGTGCCAGCTCACCAAAGGCGATATGGGACGAGCAGTACTTC.

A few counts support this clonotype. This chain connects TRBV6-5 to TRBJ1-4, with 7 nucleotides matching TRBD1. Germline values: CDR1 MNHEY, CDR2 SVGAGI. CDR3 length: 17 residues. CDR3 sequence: CACSHLNPGGSNEKLFF. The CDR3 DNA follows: TGTGCTTGCAGCCATCTTAATCCAGGGGGTTCTAATGAAAAACTGTTTTTT.

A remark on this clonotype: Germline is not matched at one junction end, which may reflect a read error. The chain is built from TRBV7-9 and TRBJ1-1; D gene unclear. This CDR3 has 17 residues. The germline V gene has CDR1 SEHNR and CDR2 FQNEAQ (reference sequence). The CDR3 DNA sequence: TGTGCCAGCAACTTAGTCAAGGGCTCCACTGATTCGACTGAAGCTTTCTTT. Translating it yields CASNLVKGSTDSTEAFF.

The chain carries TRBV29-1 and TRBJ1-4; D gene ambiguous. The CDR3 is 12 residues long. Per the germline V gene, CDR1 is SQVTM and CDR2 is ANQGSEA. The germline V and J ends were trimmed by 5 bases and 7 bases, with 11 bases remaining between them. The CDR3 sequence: CSVRREGEKLFF. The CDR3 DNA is TGCAGCGTTCGACGGGAGGGTGAAAAACTGTTTTTT.

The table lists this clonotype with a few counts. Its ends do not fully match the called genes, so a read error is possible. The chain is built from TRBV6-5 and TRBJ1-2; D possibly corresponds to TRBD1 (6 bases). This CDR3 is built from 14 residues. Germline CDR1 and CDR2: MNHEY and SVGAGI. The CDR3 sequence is CASTTLRSGGGYIF. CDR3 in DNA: TGTGCCAGCACTACTTTACGTTCGGGGGGCGGCTACATCTTC.

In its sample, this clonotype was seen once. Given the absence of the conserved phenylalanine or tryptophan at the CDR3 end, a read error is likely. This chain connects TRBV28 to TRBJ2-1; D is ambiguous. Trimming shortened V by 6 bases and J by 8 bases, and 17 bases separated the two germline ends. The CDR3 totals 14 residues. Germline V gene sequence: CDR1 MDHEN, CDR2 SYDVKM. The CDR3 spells CASSSPGRNHEQFI. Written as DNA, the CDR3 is TGTGCCAGCAGCTCCCCAGGACGCAATCATGAGCAGTTCATC.

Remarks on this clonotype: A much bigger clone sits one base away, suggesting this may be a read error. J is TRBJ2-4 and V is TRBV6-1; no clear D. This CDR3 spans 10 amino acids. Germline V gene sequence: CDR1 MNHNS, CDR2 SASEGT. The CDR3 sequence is CASSEGIRYF. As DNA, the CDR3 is TGTGCCAGCAGTGAAGGCATTCGGTACTTC.